Shown below are 30 T cell receptor beta chains from a single sample sequenced in a study of blood T cell repertoires in COVID-19. The repertoire was sequenced with immunoSEQ multiplex PCR; TCRdb's copy has only in-frame clones and lacks some. The sample has 200,000 to 250,000 clones, approximately 80% seen once. Sequencing was carried out using peripheral blood. Receptors were obtained from a woman aged 70-85 years with acute or convalescent COVID-19.

The chain links TRBV7-2 to TRBJ1-6; 8 nucleotides align to TRBD1. The CDR3 extends over 17 amino acids. The V gene end was trimmed by 5 bases and the J gene end by 7 bases; junction bases not matched to a gene: 13. The V gene's germline CDR1 is SGHTA and CDR2 FQGNSA. CDR3 DNA: TGTGCCAGCAGCACCCGGACAGGGTGGCCACGGAATTCACCCCTCCACTTT. Translation gives CASSTRTGWPRNSPLHF.

This chain connects TRBV27 to TRBJ2-4; D is ambiguous. The germline V gene has CDR1 MNHEY and CDR2 SMNVEV (reference sequence). V lost 3 bases to trimming and J lost 1 base, with 16 bases between them. There are 17 residues in the CDR3. The CDR3 bases are TGTGCCAGCAGTTTCCTTTACCTGGGCCAGGCCAAAAACATTCAGTACTTC. Protein sequence: CASSFLYLGQAKNIQYF.

The CDR3 DNA follows: TGTGCCAGCTCACCCCTGAGCACGTCTGGAAACACCATATATTTT. It is translated as CASSPLSTSGNTIYF. The V gene is TRBV18, the J gene TRBJ1-3; D uncertain. Germline V gives CDR1 KGHSH, CDR2 LQKENI. This CDR3 region has 15 residues. Between the trimmed V and J ends, which lost 3 bases and 1 base, there was a span of 10 bases.

The genes are TRBV19 and TRBJ1-5, with 8 bases that match TRBD1. CDR1 is LNHDA and CDR2 is SQIVND in the germline V gene (reference sequence). The CDR3 runs 15 residues. The J segment lost 11 bases and the V segment lost 7 bases, leaving 16 bases of the junction unmatched. In nucleotides, the CDR3 is TGTGCCAGTACCCAACAGGGGGGCTATCAAGAGTCCCAGCATTTT. Translation: CASTQQGGYQESQHF.

This chain uses TRBV5-5 with TRBJ2-5, with a tentative D call TRBD1 (6 bases). The CDR3 has 14 residues. V dropped 2 bases and J dropped 3 bases, with 11 bases sitting between them. Germline CDR1 and CDR2: SGHKS and YYEKEE (reference sequence). CDR3: CASSLQGIEETQYF. CDR3 nucleotide sequence: TGTGCCAGCAGCTTACAGGGAATAGAAGAGACCCAGTACTTC. Using reference TRBV5-5 and TRBJ2-5 for the parts outside the CDR3, the full variable domain is DAGVTQSPTHLIKTRGQQVTLRCSPISGHKSVSWYQQVLGQGPQFIFQYYEKEERGRGNFPDRFSARQFPNYSSELNVNALLLGDSALYLCASSLQGIEETQYFGPGTRLLVL.

J is TRBJ1-1 and V is TRBV7-2; a possible D gene is TRBD1 (5 bases). Germline CDR1 is SGHTA and CDR2 is FQGNSA. The V and J ends lost 4 bases and 10 bases respectively, with 13 bases between them. CDR3 length equals 12 residues. The chain's CDR3 is CASSWGVIGAFF. The CDR3, as DNA: TGTGCCAGCAGCTGGGGGGTTATAGGAGCTTTCTTT.

The chain has TRBV3-1 (or the pseudogene TRBV3-2) and TRBJ2-1, with 9 bases that match TRBD1. CDR1 is LGHDT, CDR2 YNNKEL, per germline (reference sequence). The CDR3 totals 15 residues. The trim removed 4 bases at V and 9 bases at J, leaving 10 bases unmatched. The DNA of the CDR3 is TGTGCCAGCAGCCGGCCCACGGGGACAGGGACTGAGCAGTTCTTC. It codes for CASSRPTGTGTEQFF.

The V and J genes are TRBV19 and TRBJ1-6; D is possibly TRBD1 (6 bases). In germline, CDR1 is LNHDA, CDR2 SQIVND (reference sequence). Trimming took 3 bases from V and 6 from J, leaving 15 bases between them. The CDR3 runs 16 residues. CDR3 nucleotide sequence: TGTGCCAGTAGTATCCGACCGGACAGCATTAATTCACCCCTCCACTTT. Its translation is CASSIRPDSINSPLHF.

The genes are TRBV6-6 and TRBJ1-5; 9 bases match TRBD1. Germline trimming cut 7 bases from V and 7 bases from J; bases unmatched to any gene: 8. CDR1 MNHNY and CDR2 SVGAGI come from the germline V gene (reference sequence). The CDR3 runs 14 residues. The CDR3: CASTLRTGDQPQHF. CDR3 DNA: TGTGCCAGCACGCTAAGGACAGGGGACCAGCCCCAGCATTTT.

The chain carries TRBV4-3 and TRBJ2-2; TRBD2 is a possible D gene (7 bases). Between the trimmed V and J ends, which lost 3 bases and 4 bases, there was a span of 12 bases. The CDR3 has 15 residues. Germline V lookup: CDR1 LGHNA, CDR2 YSLEER. The CDR3, as DNA: TGCGCCAGCAGCCAGGGAGGGGGAATCACCGGGGAGCTGTTTTTT. It specifies CASSQGGGITGELFF.

The rearrangement joins TRBV13 to TRBJ1-2; no firm D call. Trimming stripped 5 bases from V and 2 bases from J, with 9 bases between. This CDR3 spans 13 amino acids. Germline-derived CDR1 and CDR2 are PRHDT and FYEKMQ (reference sequence). The CDR3 is CASSPNSNYGYTF. CDR3 DNA: TGTGCCAGCAGCCCCAACTCCAACTATGGCTACACCTTC.

The gene calls are TRBV6-5 and TRBJ1-5; a possible D gene is TRBD1 (6 bases). Germline assignment: CDR1 MNHEY and CDR2 SVGAGI. Deletions cut 7 bases from V and 4 bases from J, with 14 bases between. There are 14 residues in the CDR3. CDR3 sequence: CASTAGTLNQPQHF. CDR3 in DNA: TGTGCCAGCACCGCCGGGACACTTAATCAGCCCCAGCATTTT.

Only one count was recorded for this clone. The chain carries TRBV5-6 and TRBJ1-2; 8 nucleotides align to TRBD1. Per the germline V gene, CDR1 is SGHDT and CDR2 is YYEEEE. The J segment lost 11 bases and the V segment lost 4 bases, leaving 10 bases of the junction unmatched. The CDR3 has 13 amino acids. The DNA of the CDR3 is TGTGCCAGCAGCCCCTCATATGGACAGGGTTACACCTTC. Its protein is CASSPSYGQGYTF.

The chain couples TRBV29-1 to TRBJ1-1; 8 bases match TRBD1. V lost 6 bases and J lost 9; bases outside the gene matches: 12. Germline CDR1 is SQVTM and CDR2 is ANQGSEA. The CDR3 runs 13 residues. In DNA, the CDR3 is TGCAGCGTGAACTATGGACAGGGACGAAAAGCTTTCTTT. Amino acids: CSVNYGQGRKAFF.

The chain carries TRBV30 and TRBJ1-1, with 7 bases identical to TRBD1. Germline assignment: CDR1 GTSNPN and CDR2 SVGIG (reference sequence). This CDR3 is built from 16 residues. Trimming at V came to 0 bases and at J to 5 bases, leaving 12 bases not matched to a gene. The DNA for the CDR3 is TGTGCCTGGAGTGTAGGGGTTAACAGGGGATGGACTGAAGCTTTCTTT. Its protein is CAWSVGVNRGWTEAFF.

The J gene is TRBJ2-7, the V gene TRBV5-1, with 8 bases fitting TRBD2. This CDR3 comprises 14 residues. J was trimmed by 6 bases and V by 2 bases; bases with no gene match: 7. Germline loops: CDR1 SGHRS, CDR2 YFSETQ. The CDR3 loop is CASSFSGGVGEQYF. The CDR3 bases are TGCGCCAGCAGCTTCAGCGGGGGAGTCGGCGAGCAGTACTTC.

As DNA, the CDR3 is TGTGCCAGCAGCCCAAGCCTAACAGGGGAAAAACTGTTTTTT. Translation gives CASSPSLTGEKLFF. V is TRBV27 and J is TRBJ1-4; D might be TRBD1 (6 bases). Per germline, CDR1 MNHEY and CDR2 SMNVEV (reference sequence). Between the trimmed V and J ends, which lost 6 bases and 8 bases, there was a span of 16 bases. The CDR3 is 14 residues long.

The gene calls are TRBV3-1 (or the pseudogene TRBV3-2) and TRBJ2-5; TRBD1 agrees at 8 bases. The trim removed 3 bases at V and 5 bases at J, leaving 11 bases unmatched. In germline, CDR1 is LGHDT, CDR2 YNNKEL (reference sequence). The CDR3 has 16 residues. CDR3: CASSQGPNRGTETQYF. In nucleotides, the CDR3 is TGTGCCAGCAGCCAGGGCCCAAACAGGGGGACGGAGACCCAGTACTTC.

This chain joins TRBV2 and TRBJ2-3, with 8 bases fitting TRBD2. V lost 5 bases and J lost 2; bases outside the gene matches: 6. CDR1 SNHLY and CDR2 FYNNEI come from the germline V gene. CDR3 size: 15 residues. The CDR3 is CASSPLAENTDTQYF. CDR3 bases: TGTGCCAGCAGTCCACTAGCGGAGAACACAGATACGCAGTATTTT.

This chain joins TRBV21-1 and TRBJ2-7; TRBD2, the table's D call, lacks a check against the DNA. TRBV21-1 is listed as a pseudogene. This CDR3 is 9 amino acids long. For the CDR3, the DNA is TGTGCCATCCTATACGAGCAGTACTTC. It encodes CAILYEQYF.

This rearrangement joins TRBV6-5 to TRBJ2-1, with a tentative D call TRBD1 (6 bases). Germline CDR1 MNHEY, CDR2 SVGAGI. Trimming took 7 bases from V and 5 from J, leaving 15 bases between them. The CDR3 is 14 residues long. Here the CDR3 DNA reads TGTGCCAGCAATTGGGGGACACCCAACAATGAGCAGTTCTTC. It is translated as CASNWGTPNNEQFF.

The DNA of the CDR3 is TGTGCCACCAGTTCCGGGACAGGGTTTTTCGGTGAAAAACTGTTTTTT. Its protein is CATSSGTGFFGEKLFF. The chain uses TRBV24-1 and TRBJ1-4; 9 nucleotides agree with TRBD1. V was clipped by 6 bases and J by 7 bases; unmatched bases: 11. CDR1 and CDR2 (germline): KGHDR, SFDVKD. The CDR3 is 16 amino acids.

This clone came up a few times. V and J are TRBV6-5 and TRBJ1-5; D not certain. The CDR3 covers 15 residues. The germline CDR1 and CDR2 sequences are MNHEY and SVGAGI. Trimming removed 8 bases from V and 2 bases from J, with 16 bases in between. CDR3 nucleotides: TGTGCCAGCTCTCGATCCCGATTAGGCAATCAGCCCCAGCATTTT. It translates to CASSRSRLGNQPQHF.

The chain has TRBV5-6 and TRBJ1-3; no clear D gene. From germline, CDR1 is SGHDT and CDR2 YYEEEE. Trimming took 2 bases from V and 0 from J, leaving 6 bases between them. CDR3 length: 14 residues. CDR3 bases: TGTGCCAGCAGCTTCGCTAGCTCTGGAAACACCATATATTTT. This sequence encodes CASSFASSGNTIYF. The entire variable domain, with the rest obtained from reference TRBV5-6 and TRBJ1-3, is as follows: DAGVTQSPTHLIKTRGQQVTLRCSPKSGHDTVSWYQQALGQGPQFIFQYYEEEERQRGNFPDRFSGHQFPNYSSELNVNALLLGDSALYLCASSFASSGNTIYFGEGSWLTVV.

The chain carries TRBV4-1 and TRBJ1-5; D possibly corresponds to TRBD1 (6 bases). There are 18 residues in the CDR3. Between the trimmed V and J ends, which lost 1 base and 1 base, there was a span of 17 bases. Per the germline V gene, CDR1 is MGHRA and CDR2 is YSYEKL. CDR3 sequence (DNA): TGCGCCAGCAGCCAAGGCCACAGGGCGCGTTTAAGCAATCAGCCCCAGCATTTT. Encoded protein: CASSQGHRARLSNQPQHF.

J is TRBJ1-3 and V is TRBV15, with TRBD1 matching 7 bases. The V gene end was trimmed by 4 bases and the J gene end by 1 base; junction bases not matched to a gene: 4. Germline V lookup: CDR1 LNHNV, CDR2 YYDKDF (reference sequence). CDR3 length equals 15 residues. The CDR3 loop is CATSTGGLSGNTIYF. The CDR3, as DNA: TGTGCCACCAGCACAGGGGGTTTATCTGGAAACACCATATATTTT. The whole variable domain, remainder taken from reference TRBV15 and TRBJ1-3, is DAMVIQNPRYQVTQFGKPVTLSCSQTLNHNVMYWYQQKSSQAPKLLFHYYDKDFNNEADTPDNFQSRRPNTSFCFLDIRSPGLGDTAMYLCATSTGGLSGNTIYFGEGSWLTVV.

This rearrangement joins TRBV19 to TRBJ1-1, with a tentative D call TRBD1 (5 bases). Germline V lookup: CDR1 LNHDA, CDR2 SQIVND (reference sequence). This CDR3 has 16 residues. The ends were cut back, 4 bases at V and 7 bases at J, with 22 bases in the middle. In nucleotides, the CDR3 is TGTGCCAGTAGTAGAAGGGAACAGGTCCCATACGATGAAGCTTTCTTT. Translating it yields CASSRREQVPYDEAFF.

The J gene is TRBJ2-5, the V gene TRBV29-1; 9 nucleotides align to TRBD2. Per the germline V gene, CDR1 is SQVTM and CDR2 is ANQGSEA. V dropped 8 bases and J dropped 0; count of bases not matched to a gene: 10. The CDR3 is 15 residues long. The CDR3 DNA follows: TGCAGCACCCAATGGACTAGCGCGAACCAAGAGACCCAGTACTTC. Translating it yields CSTQWTSANQETQYF.

This clone was seen a single time. This chain connects TRBV6-2 or TRBV6-3 to TRBJ2-7, with TRBD1 matching 7 bases. V was clipped by 5 bases and J by 7 bases; unmatched bases: 11. CDR3 length: 14 residues. Per germline, CDR1 MNHEY and CDR2 SVGEGT. CDR3 nucleotide sequence: TGTGCCAGCAGTAGACAGGGCTTGGGTTTGGAGCAGTACTTC. This codes for CASSRQGLGLEQYF.

DNA for the CDR3: TGCGCCAGCAGCCAAGATGCACAGAGCAATCAGCCCCAGCATTTT. Translated: CASSQDAQSNQPQHF. The V and J genes are TRBV4-3 and TRBJ1-5; D is unclear. Looked up from germline, CDR1 is LGHNA and CDR2 is YSLEER. The CDR3 spans 15 residues. V shed 0 bases and J shed 1 base, with 7 bases lying between them.